This T cell receptor beta chain is drawn from a study of blood T cell repertoires in COVID-19. Study-level information: Both acute and convalescent COVID-19 samples were obtained from the United States, Italy and Spain.

The CDR3 runs to 16 residues. The germline V gene has CDR1 GTSNPN and CDR2 SVGIG (reference sequence). Trimming took off 4 bases at V and 6 bases at J, with 19 bases between the two ends. This clone came up a few times. This table comes from immunoSEQ multiplex PCR, and its TCRdb copy is limited to in-frame clones, with some not included. The sample includes about 240,000 clones, 75% to 85% of them seen just once. This receptor was obtained from a woman aged 55-69 years with active or convalescent COVID-19. The sample taken for sequencing was peripheral blood. V usage is TRBV30 and J usage is TRBJ1-6; a possible D gene is TRBD1 (5 bases). This chain's CDR3 is CAWTLWRGWGNSPLHF. CDR3 DNA: TGTGCCTGGACCCTATGGAGGGGTTGGGGTAATTCACCCCTCCACTTT.